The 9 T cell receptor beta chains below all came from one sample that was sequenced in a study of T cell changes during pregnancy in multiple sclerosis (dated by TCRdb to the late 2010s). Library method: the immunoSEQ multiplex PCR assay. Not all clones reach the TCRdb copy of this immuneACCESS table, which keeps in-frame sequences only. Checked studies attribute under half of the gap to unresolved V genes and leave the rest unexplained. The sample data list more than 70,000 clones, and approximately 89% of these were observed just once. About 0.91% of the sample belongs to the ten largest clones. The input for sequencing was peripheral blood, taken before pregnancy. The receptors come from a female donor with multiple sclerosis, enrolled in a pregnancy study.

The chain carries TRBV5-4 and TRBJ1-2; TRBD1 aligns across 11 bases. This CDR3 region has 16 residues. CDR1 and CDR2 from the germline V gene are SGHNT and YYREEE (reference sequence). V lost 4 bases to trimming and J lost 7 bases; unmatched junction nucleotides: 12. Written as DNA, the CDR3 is TGTGCCAGCAGCATCGGACAGGGGGCGCCTTTTGGTGGCTACACCTTC. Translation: CASSIGQGAPFGGYTF.

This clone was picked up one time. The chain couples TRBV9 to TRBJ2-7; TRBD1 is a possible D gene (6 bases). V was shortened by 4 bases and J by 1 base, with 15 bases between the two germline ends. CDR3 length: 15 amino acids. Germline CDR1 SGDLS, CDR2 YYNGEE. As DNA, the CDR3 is TGTGCCAGCAGCCCCACCCAGGGGTCGTCCTACGAGCAGTACTTC. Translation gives CASSPTQGSSYEQYF.

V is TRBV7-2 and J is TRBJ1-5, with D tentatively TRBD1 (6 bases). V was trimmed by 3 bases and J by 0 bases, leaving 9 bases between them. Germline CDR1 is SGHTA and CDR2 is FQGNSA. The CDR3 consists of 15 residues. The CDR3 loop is CASSFTGNSNQPQHF. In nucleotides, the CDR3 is TGTGCCAGCAGCTTTACAGGGAATAGCAATCAGCCCCAGCATTTT. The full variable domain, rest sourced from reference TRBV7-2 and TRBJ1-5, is GAGVSQSPSNKVTEKGKDVELRCDPISGHTALYWYRQSLGQGLEFLIYFQGNSAPDKSGLPSDRFSAERTGGSVSTLTIQRTQQEDSAVYLCASSFTGNSNQPQHFGDGTRLSIL.

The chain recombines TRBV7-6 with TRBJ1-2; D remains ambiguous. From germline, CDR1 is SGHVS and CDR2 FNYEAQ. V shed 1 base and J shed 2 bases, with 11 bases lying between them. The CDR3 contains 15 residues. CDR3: CASSLEAGINYGYTF. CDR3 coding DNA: TGTGCCAGCAGCTTAGAGGCGGGGATCAACTATGGCTACACCTTC.

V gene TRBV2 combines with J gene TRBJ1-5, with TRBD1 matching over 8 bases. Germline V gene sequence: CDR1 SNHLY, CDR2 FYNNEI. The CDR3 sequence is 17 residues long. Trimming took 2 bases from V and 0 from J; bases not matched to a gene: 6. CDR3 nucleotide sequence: TGTGCCAGCAGTGAAACAGGGGGGATCTATAGCAATCAGCCCCAGCATTTT. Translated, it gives CASSETGGIYSNQPQHF.

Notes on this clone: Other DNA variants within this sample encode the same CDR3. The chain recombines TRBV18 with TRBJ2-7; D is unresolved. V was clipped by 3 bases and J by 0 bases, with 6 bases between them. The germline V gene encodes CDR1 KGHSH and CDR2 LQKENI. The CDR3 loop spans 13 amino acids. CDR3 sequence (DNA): TGTGCCAGCTCACCCCCGAGCTCCTACGAGCAGTACTTC. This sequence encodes CASSPPSSYEQYF.

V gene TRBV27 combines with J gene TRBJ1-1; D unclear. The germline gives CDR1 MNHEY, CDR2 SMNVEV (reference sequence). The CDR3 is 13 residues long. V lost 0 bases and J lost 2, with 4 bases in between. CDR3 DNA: TGTGCCAGCAGTTTATCCTTTAACACTGAAGCTTTCTTT. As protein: CASSLSFNTEAFF.

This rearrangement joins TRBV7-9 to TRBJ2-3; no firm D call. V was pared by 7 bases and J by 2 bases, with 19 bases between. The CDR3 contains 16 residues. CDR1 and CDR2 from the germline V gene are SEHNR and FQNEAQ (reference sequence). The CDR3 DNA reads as TGTGCCAGCACCATTGAGTTTGGCGGATTCACAGATACGCAGTATTTT. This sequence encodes CASTIEFGGFTDTQYF.

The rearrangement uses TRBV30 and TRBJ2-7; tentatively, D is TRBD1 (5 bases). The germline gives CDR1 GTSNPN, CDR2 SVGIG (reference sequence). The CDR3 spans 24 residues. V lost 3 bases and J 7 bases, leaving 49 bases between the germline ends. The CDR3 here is CAWSPRGTGGESSTLRHRWREQYF. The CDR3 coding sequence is TGTGCCTGGAGCCCAAGGGGCACAGGTGGAGAGAGCAGTACTTTAAGGCACAGGTGGAGAGAGCAGTACTTC.